The 15 T cell receptor beta chains reported below all come from one sample, sequenced in a study of T cells in Graves' hyperthyroidism and ophthalmopathy. There were TCR beta CDR3 regions amplified from RNA transcripts. HTBI primers were employed in a first-round RT-PCR of the TCR CDR3. One entry per CDR3 protein results from TCRdb running MiXCR on the multiplex PCR reads. The repertoire holds some 510,000 distinct CDR3 sequences, with around 46% as singletons. Material for sequencing was peripheral blood or thyroid tissue (not recorded which). These receptors were obtained from a woman under 30 with Graves' hyperthyroidism.

This clonotype has at least ten counts. The rearrangement links TRBV14 to TRBJ2-5; 7 bases fit TRBD2. Germline V gene sequence: CDR1 SGHDN, CDR2 FVKESK. The CDR3 totals 16 residues. V gave up 5 bases and J gave up 4 bases; unmatched junction bases: 13. The CDR3 protein is CASSNGGGSSAETQYF. The CDR3 DNA sequence: TGTGCCAGCAGCAACGGAGGCGGGAGTAGCGCAGAGACCCAGTACTTC.

J is TRBJ1-5 and V is TRBV19, with D possibly TRBD1 on 5 matching bases. Germline V gene sequence: CDR1 LNHDA, CDR2 SQIVND (reference sequence). The ends were cut back, 3 bases at V and 5 bases at J, with 11 bases in the middle. This CDR3 comprises 14 residues. CDR3 amino acids: CASSMTVPDQPQHF. CDR3 sequence (DNA): TGTGCCAGTAGTATGACAGTGCCTGATCAGCCCCAGCATTTT.

The chain recombines TRBV24-1 with TRBJ1-2, with no clear D. The CDR3 totals 13 residues. Trimming left V 5 bases short and J 1 base short, with 7 bases between. The germline V gene has CDR1 KGHDR and CDR2 SFDVKD. CDR3 amino acids: CATSGPINYGYTF. The CDR3 nucleotides are TGTGCCACCAGTGGCCCGATTAACTATGGCTACACCTTC.

This sequence joins TRBV2 and TRBJ2-5, with TRBD1 matching over 7 bases. With 5 bases clipped from V and 3 bases from J, the junction kept 6 bases outside the gene matches. The CDR3 is 14 residues long. The germline V gene encodes CDR1 SNHLY and CDR2 FYNNEI. The CDR3 spells CASSYLGQKETQYF. As DNA, the CDR3 is TGTGCCAGCAGTTACTTGGGACAGAAAGAGACCCAGTACTTC.

The chain has TRBV5-1 and TRBJ1-1; D ambiguous. Germline loops: CDR1 SGHRS, CDR2 YFSETQ. The V end was cut by 1 base, the J end by 0 bases, with 19 bases between. CDR3 length: 18 residues. Here the CDR3 DNA reads TGCGCCAGCAGCTTGCTGGTTGGAGGTTATTTCGTGAACACTGAAGCTTTCTTT. Protein: CASSLLVGGYFVNTEAFF. Variable domain in full (rest from reference TRBV5-1 and TRBJ1-1): KAGVTQTPRYLIKTRGQQVTLSCSPISGHRSVSWYQQTPGQGLQFLFEYFSETQRNKGNFPGRFSGRQFSNSRSEMNVSTLELGDSALYLCASSLLVGGYFVNTEAFFGQGTRLTVV.

This clonotype was detected ten times or more. The chain uses TRBV15 and TRBJ2-7; unclear D gene. The CDR3 length is 13 residues. Trimming cost V 2 bases and J 3 bases, with 8 bases left between them. In germline, CDR1 is LNHNV, CDR2 YYDKDF (reference sequence). Here the CDR3 DNA reads TGTGCCACCAGCAGAATTACGGGCTACGAGCAGTACTTC. Translation: CATSRITGYEQYF.

This rearrangement joins TRBV24-1 to TRBJ2-2, with D perhaps assigned TRBD1 or TRBD2 (5 bases each). CDR3 length: 17 residues. Germline lookup yields CDR1 KGHDR and CDR2 SFDVKD. V was trimmed by 3 bases and J by 1 base, leaving 14 bases between them. This CDR3 is CATSDLGPAVNTGELFF. DNA of the CDR3: TGTGCCACCAGTGATCTGGGACCTGCGGTGAACACCGGGGAGCTGTTTTTT.

The chain recombines TRBV20-1 with TRBJ2-3; TRBD2 matches 7 bases. The length of the CDR3 is 13 residues. Germline V gene data show CDR1 as DFQATT and CDR2 as SNEGSKA (reference sequence). V lost 4 bases to trimming and J lost 6 bases; unmatched junction nucleotides: 7. CDR3 DNA: TGCAGTGCTAAACTAGCGATTGGGGATACGCAGTATTTT. It specifies CSAKLAIGDTQYF.

This rearrangement joins TRBV24-1 to TRBJ1-5, with 10 bases fitting TRBD1. V shed 3 bases, J shed 6 bases, and the junction held 7 bases outside the gene matches. CDR3 size: 16 residues. CDR1 and CDR2 (germline): KGHDR, SFDVKD. CDR3 DNA sequence: TGTGCCACCAGTGATCCGGGACAGGGGAGGTTTCAGCCCCAGCATTTT. It codes for CATSDPGQGRFQPQHF.

The genes are TRBV7-3 and TRBJ2-7; 10 nucleotides match TRBD2. V was clipped by 6 bases and J by 1 base; unmatched bases: 6. The CDR3 covers 15 residues. The V gene's germline CDR1 is SGHTA and CDR2 FQGTGA. The CDR3 DNA is TGTGCCAGCAGGAAAACACTAGCGGGATCCTACGAGCAGTACTTC. Its protein product is CASRKTLAGSYEQYF.

There are a few counts of this clonotype. The chain couples TRBV7-9 to TRBJ1-2, with 8 bases matching TRBD1. Trimming took 6 bases from V and 4 from J; bases not matched to a gene: 16. Germline loops: CDR1 SEHNR, CDR2 FQNEAQ (reference sequence). The CDR3 is made up of 17 amino acids. CDR3 in DNA: TGTGCCAGCAGTCACTTTCCGGCTCCAGGGGGCAGCTATGGCTACACCTTC. Protein product: CASSHFPAPGGSYGYTF.

V gene TRBV5-1 combines with J gene TRBJ1-6; D is unclear. The CDR3 covers 14 residues. The V end was cut by 1 base, the J end by 7 bases, with 9 bases between. The germline CDR1 and CDR2 sequences are SGHRS and YFSETQ. The CDR3 reads CASSLMSENSPLHF. CDR3 DNA sequence: TGCGCCAGCAGCTTGATGTCAGAGAATTCACCCCTCCACTTT.

This chain connects TRBV29-1 to TRBJ2-2; TRBD2 matches at 8 bases. The V gene end was trimmed by 5 bases and the J gene end by 7 bases; junction bases not matched to a gene: 6. The germline gives CDR1 SQVTM, CDR2 ANQGSEA. The CDR3 consists of 13 residues. The CDR3 nucleotides are TGCAGCGTTCCGGGAGGGCCGTTCGGGGAGCTGTTTTTT. It is translated as CSVPGGPFGELFF.

This sequence joins TRBV20-1 and TRBJ1-5; tentatively, D is TRBD1 (5 bases). Germline V gene lookup returns CDR1 DFQATT and CDR2 SNEGSKA (reference sequence). With 5 bases removed from V and 1 base from J, the gap between germline ends came to 9 bases. The CDR3 runs 13 residues. CDR3 amino acids: CSAGAGSNQPQHF. CDR3 bases: TGCAGTGCTGGGGCAGGAAGCAATCAGCCCCAGCATTTT.

This chain joins TRBV14 and TRBJ1-1, with a possible D match to TRBD1 (5 bases). The germline V and J ends were trimmed by 7 bases and 6 bases, with 18 bases remaining between them. CDR3 size: 14 residues. CDR1 and CDR2 from the germline V gene are SGHDN and FVKESK. DNA for the CDR3: TGTGCCAGCACCCACCACTGGGGCGCCCCTGAAGCTTTCTTT. Protein sequence: CASTHHWGAPEAFF.